The sequence of this TCR beta chain was determined in a study of T cells after yellow fever vaccination. In this sample, this clonotype turned up a few times. The CDR3 spans 14 residues. V was pared by 1 base and J by 2 bases, with 9 bases between. Germline lookup yields CDR1 GTSNPN and CDR2 SVGIG (reference sequence). Generation of TCR cDNA used 5'RACE template switching (which added a universal primer site and UMIs). TCRdb re-analysed the 5' RACE reads in MiXCR, keeping a single row per CDR3 protein. The table has approximately 550,000 distinct CDR3 sequences, 15% to 20% seen once. This TCR derives from a young man who received the YFV17D yellow fever vaccine. Sample: PBMCs, taken 15 days after the yellow fever booster vaccination. The chain carries TRBV30 and TRBJ2-1; no clear D. The CDR3 reads CAWSGSVTYNEQFF. The CDR3 region has the DNA TGTGCCTGGAGTGGCAGCGTGACCTACAATGAGCAGTTCTTC.